The following is a T cell receptor (beta chain) sequence with its context. Its antigen is unidentified. Data came from immunoSEQ multiplex PCR; TCRdb stores just in-frame clones and leaves some out. The table includes under 150,000 clones, more than 75% detected once. V trimming: 1 base; J trimming: 5 bases; junction bases outside the gene matches: 7. CDR3 length: 16 amino acids. The germline CDR1 and CDR2 sequences are SEHNR and FQNEAQ (reference sequence). The sample belongs to a study of cytomegalovirus exposure and HLA in healthy donors. Study conclusions and caveats: The authors listed 150 to 200 TCR beta chains as cytomegalovirus-associated. According to reports, the classifier identified cytomegalovirus status with high specificity and sensitivity. The CMV antigen specificity of a few CMV-associated chains was confirmed through in vitro analysis.

The rearrangement links TRBV7-9 to TRBJ1-4; 7 nucleotides agree with TRBD1. This clonotype was obtained from a man between 18 and 29 years old in good health and CMV-seropositive. The specimen sequenced was PBMCs. The CDR3 DNA reads TGTGCCAGCAGCTTAGGATCGACACAGGGGAATGAAAAACTGTTTTTT. Translation: CASSLGSTQGNEKLFF. Supplemented by reference TRBV7-9 and TRBJ1-4, the full variable domain reads DTGVSQNPRHKITKRGQNVTFRCDPISEHNRLYWYRQTLGQGPEFLTYFQNEAQLEKSRLLSDRFSAERPKGSFSTLEIQRTEQGDSAMYLCASSLGSTQGNEKLFFGSGTQLSVL.